This T cell receptor beta chain was recovered during a study of T cells in tuberculosis. The study, taken as a whole, reports: T cells binding CD1B-GMM tetramer weakly possibly escaped the sort.

No alpha-beta pairing information exists for these sequences. Sequencing used immunoSEQ multiplex PCR; TCRdb keeps in-frame clones, though not all of them. The sample shows tens of thousands of clones, approximately 91% of them seen only once. Trimming cost V 3 bases and J 11 bases; bases outside gene matches: 12. Germline V gene lookup returns CDR1 GTSNPN and CDR2 SVGIG (reference sequence). The CDR3 length is 13 residues. Thawed, overnight-rested PBMC were stained with GMM-loaded CD1B tetramer, viability dye and anti-CD3, then sorted. The CD1B tetramers carried C32 glucose monomycolate purified from Rhodococcus equi. CD14-expressing monocytes were removed from PBMC before cryopreservation and sorting. Each donor contributed approximately 93,000 sorted tetramer-negative cells.

The sequenced sample was CD1b-GMM tetramer-negative cells sorted from PBMCs. The clonotype comes from an adult woman with latent tuberculosis. The chain combines TRBV30 with TRBJ2-7; TRBD1 aligns across 8 bases. The CDR3 sequence is CAWRGGQVGVKYF. Written as DNA, the CDR3 is TGTGCCTGGAGGGGGGGACAGGTTGGGGTGAAGTACTTC.